The 27 T cell receptor beta chains in this list originate from one sample, sequenced in a study of tumor and adjacent non-tumor tissue in lung cancer. Three rounds of nested PCR, following a modified ARM-PCR protocol, produced the TCRbeta library. TCRdb fed the multiplex PCR reads into MiXCR, producing one record per CDR3 protein. This table has approximately 90,000 distinct CDR3 sequences, less than 80% appearing once. RNA was extracted from bulk tissue without any cell sorting. Specimen: lung tumor tissue. Receptors originate from a man aged 60 to 69 with non-small cell lung cancer.

Ten or more counts support this clonotype. The chain is built from TRBV5-1 and TRBJ2-3; D remains unclear. CDR1 SGHRS and CDR2 YFSETQ come from the germline V gene. CDR3 length: 12 residues. Trimming removed 0 bases from V and 6 bases from J, with 5 bases in between. In DNA form, the CDR3 reads TGCGCCAGCAGCTTGGAAATGGATACGCAGTATTTT. As protein: CASSLEMDTQYF.

The chain uses TRBV6-2 or TRBV6-3 and TRBJ2-2; 8 nucleotides agree with TRBD1. This CDR3 has 16 amino acids. The trim removed 6 bases at V and 10 bases at J, leaving 16 bases unmatched. Germline CDR1 MNHEY, CDR2 SVGEGT. DNA of the CDR3: TGTGCCAGCAGAGACCGGGACAGGCTCTTTCCCGAGGAGCTGTTTTTT. Encoded protein: CASRDRDRLFPEELFF.

A remark on this clonotype: Given the absence of the conserved phenylalanine or tryptophan at the CDR3 end, a read error is likely. The DNA is omitted, as the CDR3 cannot be located on it reliably, and the CDR3 follows TCRdb's listing. The rearrangement uses TRBV11-2 and TRBJ2-5; the D call of TRBD1 is as the table states it, not checked on the DNA. Germline CDR1 SGHAT, CDR2 FQNNGV. The CDR3 totals 14 residues, both ends included. The CDR3 protein is CVSSLSGGQETQYI.

Many counts were recorded for this clonotype. This chain joins TRBV12-3 or TRBV12-4 and TRBJ2-1, with 13 bases matching TRBD2. V shed 6 bases, J shed 10 bases, and the junction held 12 bases outside the gene matches. This CDR3 is built from 16 residues. The DNA for the CDR3 is TGTGCCAGCAGCTACACTAGCGGGGGGGCCGCAGAGGAGCAGTTCTTC. Translating gives CASSYTSGGAAEEQFF.

This clonotype has at least ten counts. The rearrangement joins TRBV6-1 to TRBJ1-2; TRBD1 matches 9 bases. V lost 6 bases to trimming and J lost 3 bases; unmatched junction nucleotides: 5. CDR3 size: 14 residues. Germline V gene sequence: CDR1 MNHNS, CDR2 SASEGT. The CDR3 region has the DNA TGTGCCAGCAGCCCCGGACAGGGGTACTATGGCTACACCTTC. It codes for CASSPGQGYYGYTF.

This clonotype was detected many times. The J gene is TRBJ2-7, the V gene TRBV6-6, with D possibly being TRBD1 (6 bases). The CDR3 covers 14 residues. V lost 7 bases and J lost 1, with 14 bases in between. Germline CDR1 MNHNY, CDR2 SVGAGI (reference sequence). CDR3: CASKARGDSYEQYF. In DNA form, the CDR3 reads TGTGCCAGCAAGGCCAGGGGAGATTCCTACGAGCAGTACTTC.

Comments on this clonotype: Mismatch with germline at one junction end may stem from a read error. This sequence joins TRBV6-5 and TRBJ2-5; perhaps TRBD2 as D (5 bases). The CDR3 extends over 14 amino acids. Germline V gene sequence: CDR1 MNHEY, CDR2 SVGAGI. CDR3 DNA: TGTGCCAGCGTGGAAGGCCCAAGGTGGGAGACCCAATACTTC. It translates to CASVEGPRWETQYF.

As regards this clonotype: One end of the junction varies from germline; a read error may be responsible. The rearrangement links TRBV12-3 or TRBV12-4 to TRBJ2-2; the D gene is possibly TRBD1 (6 bases). The CDR3 is made up of 14 amino acids. Written as DNA, the CDR3 is TGTGCCATCAGTCCAAGGGGGAACACCCGGGAGCTGTTTTTT. Amino acids: CAISPRGNTRELFF.

V and J are TRBV6-6 and TRBJ1-6; D perhaps matches TRBD1 (5 bases). CDR3 length: 12 amino acids. V lost 7 bases and J 7 bases, leaving 8 bases between the germline ends. Germline CDR1 reads MNHNY; CDR2 reads SVGAGI (reference sequence). The CDR3 DNA reads TGTGCCAGCATCCGGGGGAATTCACCCCTCCACTTT. Translated, it gives CASIRGNSPLHF.

This chain joins TRBV4-2 and TRBJ1-1; no clear D gene. CDR3 length: 13 amino acids. Per germline, CDR1 LGHNA and CDR2 YNFKEQ. The CDR3 coding sequence is TGTACCAACAGCCAAGAAAAGGGAGGTGTAGCTTTCTTT. It yields the protein CTNSQEKGGVAFF.

The CDR3 coding sequence is TGCAGCCTCCTCTTGGTGGGGGCAGGGGGTGAGCAGTTCTTC. Translation: CSLLLVGAGGEQFF. The V call is TRBV29-1, the J call TRBJ2-1; 7 bases map to TRBD1. The CDR3 is made up of 14 amino acids. The germline V gene has CDR1 SQVTM and CDR2 ANQGSEA. The V segment lost 8 bases and the J segment 9 bases; nucleotides outside the gene matches: 16.

Points on this clonotype: This may be a read error: a much more frequent sequence differs by one nucleotide. This chain uses TRBV20-1 with TRBJ2-2; 8 bases line up with TRBD2. Germline trimming cut 4 bases from V and 7 bases from J; bases unmatched to any gene: 17. The length of the CDR3 is 17 residues. The germline gives CDR1 DFQATT, CDR2 SNEGSKA (reference sequence). The CDR3 sequence: CSAKTSVIQSRSGELFF. As DNA, the CDR3 is TGCAGTGCTAAGACTAGCGTGATTCAGAGTAGAAGCGGGGAGCTGTTTTTT.

In the case of this clonotype: One end of the junction varies from germline; a read error may be responsible. V is TRBV4-1 and J is TRBJ2-7; D is undetermined. The CDR3 is 17 residues long. Germline CDR1 MGHRA, CDR2 YSYEKL. CDR3 sequence (DNA): TGCGTCAGCAGCCAAGAAATACAGAGTGGGGATTTAACCGAGCAGTACTTC. It codes for CVSSQEIQSGDLTEQYF.

By share, this clonotype ranks as medium-sized. The chain carries TRBV6-1 and TRBJ1-5; no clear D. V shed 6 bases and J shed 5 bases, with 11 bases lying between them. The CDR3 length is 13 residues. Germline CDR1 and CDR2: MNHNS and SASEGT. The CDR3 DNA follows: TGTGCCAGCAGCGACATGTTCGATCAGCCCCAGCATTTT. It is translated as CASSDMFDQPQHF.

This clonotype was detected ten times or more. CDR3 region: CASREPTDAQYF. The CDR3 region has the DNA TGCGCCAGCAGGGAACCCACAGACGCGCAGTATTTT. This chain joins TRBV10-2 and TRBJ2-3; no reliable D call. The CDR3 contains 12 residues. V lost 6 bases to trimming and J lost 10 bases, with 14 bases between them. Germline CDR1 is WSHSY and CDR2 is SAAADI.

Concerning this clonotype: Germline is not matched at one junction end, which may reflect a read error. V is TRBV11-3 and J is TRBJ1-1, with D possibly TRBD1 on 6 matching bases. Looked up from germline, CDR1 is SGHNT and CDR2 is YENEEA. The length of the CDR3 is 14 residues. The CDR3 bases are TGCGCCACCAGCATCCGACAGGCGTCCACTGAAGCTTTCTTT. Translating gives CATSIRQASTEAFF.

The chain couples TRBV4-1 to TRBJ2-7; D remains ambiguous. Germline V gives CDR1 MGHRA, CDR2 YSYEKL. Trimming took 1 base from V and 3 from J, leaving 10 bases between them. This CDR3 region has 14 residues. The CDR3, as DNA: TGCGCCAGCAGCCAAGTAGGCCACAGCTACGAGCAGTACTTC. Its protein product is CASSQVGHSYEQYF.

The chain couples TRBV4-1 to TRBJ2-7; a possible D gene is TRBD2 (6 bases). Germline V gene lookup returns CDR1 MGHRA and CDR2 YSYEKL. Trimming left V 11 bases short and J 2 bases short, with 22 bases between. The CDR3 length is 15 residues. The CDR3 region is CAGIQLVGGPYEQYF. The CDR3 DNA reads as TGCGCCGGCATCCAACTGGTCGGGGGACCCTACGAGCAGTACTTC.

Note on this clonotype: The junction shows a germline mismatch at one end, possibly a read error. The CDR3 DNA follows: TGTGCCGGCAGCGTTAGCTGTTTAAGCTACGAGCAGTACTTC. The encoded protein is CAGSVSCLSYEQYF. The V gene is TRBV12-3 or TRBV12-4, the J gene TRBJ2-7, with unresolved D. The CDR3 has 14 residues.

The CDR3 here is CASSPHLVMRDEQFF. In nucleotides, the CDR3 is TGTGCCAGCAGCCCACACCTGGTGATGAGGGATGAGCAGTTCTTC. The V and J genes are TRBV11-2 and TRBJ2-1, with D tentatively TRBD2 (5 bases). CDR1 is SGHAT, CDR2 FQNNGV, per germline. This CDR3 has 15 amino acids. Trimming cost V 5 bases and J 8 bases, with 19 bases left between them.

V gene TRBV15 combines with J gene TRBJ1-2, with 9 bases aligning to TRBD1. The CDR3 contains 13 residues. CDR1 is LNHNV, CDR2 YYDKDF, per germline (reference sequence). J lost 6 bases, V lost 9 bases, and 8 bases had no gene match. The CDR3, as DNA: TGTGCCACTACCGGGACAGGGAGGGATGGCTACACCTTC. Its translation is CATTGTGRDGYTF.

A note on this clonotype: The germline gene is not matched at one end of the junction; a read error may be the cause. The J gene is TRBJ2-7, the V gene TRBV5-6; unclear D gene. CDR3 length equals 15 residues. Per germline, CDR1 SGHDT and CDR2 YYEEEE. The CDR3 loop reads CASSLAGSTGYGQYF. The CDR3 DNA follows: TGTGCAAGCAGCTTGGCCGGGTCTACCGGCTACGGGCAGTACTTC.

About this clonotype itself: Germline and junction disagree at one end, which may indicate a read error. The gene calls are TRBV6-1 and TRBJ2-1; 8 bases line up with TRBD2. The CDR3 is 15 amino acids. In germline, CDR1 is MNHNS, CDR2 SASEGT. The CDR3: CVSSATGTSRNEQLF. The CDR3 DNA sequence: TGTGTCAGCAGTGCTACCGGGACTAGTAGGAATGAGCAGCTCTTC.

This chain connects TRBV14 to TRBJ1-1; tentatively, D is TRBD1 (5 bases). Germline V gene lookup returns CDR1 SGHDN and CDR2 FVKESK. The ends were cut back, 7 bases at V and 4 bases at J, with 22 bases in the middle. The CDR3 covers 16 residues. The CDR3 protein is CASKSTADGGSTEAFF. CDR3 coding DNA: TGTGCCAGCAAATCAACAGCTGACGGGGGAAGCACTGAAGCTTTCTTT.

V and J are TRBV7-8 and TRBJ2-3; TRBD2 matches 7 bases. Germline CDR1 is SGHVS and CDR2 is FQNEAQ. Trimming took 3 bases from V and 4 from J; bases not matched to a gene: 1. The CDR3 covers 13 residues. The CDR3 loop is CASSLGGSDTQYF. The CDR3 region has the DNA TGTGCCAGCAGCTTGGGGGGGTCAGATACGCAGTATTTT.

Worth noting for this clonotype: The junction departs from the called germline gene at one end, perhaps through a read error. The rearrangement uses TRBV29-1 and TRBJ2-2; no firm D call. In germline, CDR1 is SQVTM, CDR2 ANQGSEA. The CDR3 loop spans 13 amino acids. CDR3 region: CNVVPATTGELFF. CDR3 sequence (DNA): TGCAACGTTGTACCGGCGACCACCGGGGAGCTGTTTTTT.

This clonotype was counted many times. J is TRBJ1-4 and V is TRBV6-5, with unresolved D. Germline CDR1 MNHEY, CDR2 SVGAGI. V lost 10 bases and J lost 7, with 19 bases in between. CDR3 size: 14 residues. Here the CDR3 reads CATGREGRIEKLFF. CDR3 nucleotides: TGTGCCACCGGCCGGGAAGGTCGCATTGAAAAACTGTTTTTT.